This T cell receptor (beta chain) was found in a study of cytotoxic CD8 clonotypes in ibrutinib-treated CLL. The CDR3 contains 14 residues. The V end was cut by 4 bases, the J end by 4 bases, with 14 bases between. Germline V gives CDR1 SGHRS, CDR2 YFSETQ. Method: immunoSEQ multiplex PCR; TCRdb's copy keeps in-frame clones and lacks some. The profile shows 50,000 to 65,000 clones, less than 60% of them singletons. This clone has more than one count but fewer than ten. The rearrangement uses TRBV5-1 and TRBJ1-1; tentative D call: TRBD1 (6 bases). The sequences come from PBMCs, collected after 12 months of ibrutinib treatment. This clonotype was obtained from a human donor with chronic lymphocytic leukemia. The CDR3 nucleotides are TGCGCCAGCAGCCCCAGGGGATCGGTCACTGAAGCTTTCTTT. Its translation: CASSPRGSVTEAFF.